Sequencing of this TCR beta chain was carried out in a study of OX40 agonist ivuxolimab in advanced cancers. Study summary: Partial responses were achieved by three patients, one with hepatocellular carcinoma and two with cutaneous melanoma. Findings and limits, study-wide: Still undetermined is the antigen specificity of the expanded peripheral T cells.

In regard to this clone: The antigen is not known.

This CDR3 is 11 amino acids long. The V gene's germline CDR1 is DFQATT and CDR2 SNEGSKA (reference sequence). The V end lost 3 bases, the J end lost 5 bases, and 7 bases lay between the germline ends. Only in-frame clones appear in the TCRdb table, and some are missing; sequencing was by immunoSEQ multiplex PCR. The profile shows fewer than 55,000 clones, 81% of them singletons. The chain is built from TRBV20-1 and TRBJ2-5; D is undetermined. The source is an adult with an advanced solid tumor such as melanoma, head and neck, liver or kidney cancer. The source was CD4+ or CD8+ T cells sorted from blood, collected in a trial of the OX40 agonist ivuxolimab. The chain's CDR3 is CSASPRETQYF. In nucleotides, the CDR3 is TGCAGTGCTAGCCCACGGGAGACCCAGTACTTC.